The 28 T cell receptor beta chains given below trace back to one sample, sequenced in a study of T cell responses to AZD1222 COVID-19 vaccine. The method was immunoSEQ multiplex PCR; TCRdb's version includes in-frame clones alone and lacks a portion of them. The repertoire has around 120,000 clones, about nine tenths of them found once; the top ten carry 0.9% to 1.2%. Sequences were derived from peripheral blood, sampled on day 0 of AZD1222 vaccination. Receptors were obtained from an adult in good health.

The CDR3 loop is CASSYSSNTGELFF. DNA for the CDR3: TGTGCCAGCAGCTACTCCTCGAACACCGGGGAGCTGTTTTTT. The chain couples TRBV2 to TRBJ2-2; no firm D call. In germline, CDR1 is SNHLY, CDR2 FYNNEI. V was clipped by 6 bases and J by 0 bases, with 8 bases between them. This CDR3 is 14 amino acids long.

The CDR3 DNA reads as TGTGCCAGCAGCTTAGTGTTTGATAGGCCTGTGGGCTCCTACAATGAGCAGTTCTTC. This translates into CASSLVFDRPVGSYNEQFF. This sequence joins TRBV13 and TRBJ2-1; D ambiguous. Per the germline V gene, CDR1 is PRHDT and CDR2 is FYEKMQ (reference sequence). V lost 1 base and J 0 bases, leaving 19 bases between the germline ends. The CDR3 has 19 amino acids.

The chain uses TRBV6-5 and TRBJ1-2, with D hard to call. V was shortened by 6 bases and J by 1 base, with 6 bases between the two germline ends. The CDR3 has 12 residues. Per the germline V gene, CDR1 is MNHEY and CDR2 is SVGAGI. As DNA, the CDR3 is TGTGCCAGCAGGGATTTTAACTATGGCTACACCTTC. Protein product: CASRDFNYGYTF.

This clone was counted a single time. The chain couples TRBV20-1 to TRBJ2-7, with 7 bases matching TRBD2. Per the germline V gene, CDR1 is DFQATT and CDR2 is SNEGSKA (reference sequence). The length of the CDR3 is 11 residues. CDR3 sequence reads: CRLADAYEQYF. The CDR3 coding sequence is TGCCGACTAGCTGATGCCTACGAGCAGTACTTC.

The chain links TRBV6-1 to TRBJ1-2, with D possibly TRBD1 on 5 matching bases. The germline V gene has CDR1 MNHNS and CDR2 SASEGT. The CDR3 is made up of 15 amino acids. V was trimmed by 0 bases and J by 7 bases, leaving 15 bases between them. The CDR3 nucleotides read TGTGCCAGCAGTGAAGCGTCAGGGAGGTGGGGTGGCTACACCTTC. Translated, it gives CASSEASGRWGGYTF.

The chain employs TRBV5-5 and TRBJ1-2; 11 nucleotides match TRBD1. Trimming removed 4 bases from V and 4 bases from J; junction bases left unmatched: 12. The CDR3 length is 17 residues. CDR1 is SGHKS and CDR2 is YYEKEE in the germline V gene (reference sequence). CDR3 residues: CASSRYGQGAFGYGYTF. In DNA form, the CDR3 reads TGTGCCAGCAGCCGCTACGGACAGGGGGCTTTTGGCTATGGCTACACCTTC.

The V call is TRBV7-2, the J call TRBJ1-5; D call uncertain. V gave up 1 base and J gave up 7 bases, with 11 bases separating them. CDR1 and CDR2 (germline): SGHTA, FQGNSA. The CDR3 runs to 14 residues. This CDR3 reads CASSLVRAGQPQHF. The CDR3 region has the DNA TGTGCCAGCAGCTTAGTACGGGCGGGGCAGCCCCAGCATTTT.

The chain combines TRBV5-6 with TRBJ2-5; D unclear. Deletions cut 0 bases from V and 4 bases from J, with 10 bases between. CDR1 SGHDT and CDR2 YYEEEE come from the germline V gene. There are 14 residues in the CDR3. The CDR3 sequence: CASSLVSVGETQYF. The CDR3 nucleotides read TGTGCCAGCAGCTTGGTTTCTGTGGGAGAGACCCAGTACTTC.

The chain couples TRBV9 to TRBJ1-3; D ambiguous. CDR3 length equals 14 residues. The V end was cut by 0 bases, the J end by 0 bases, with 4 bases between. Germline-derived CDR1 and CDR2 are SGDLS and YYNGEE. CDR3 nucleotides: TGTGCCAGCAGCGTAGGGGTCTCTGGAAACACCATATATTTT. It codes for CASSVGVSGNTIYF.

This chain joins TRBV5-1 and TRBJ2-3, with 8 bases fitting TRBD1. Germline assignment: CDR1 SGHRS and CDR2 YFSETQ. The junction had 7 bases not matched to a gene; V was cut back by 4 bases and J by 0 bases. The CDR3 consists of 16 residues. The CDR3 nucleotides read TGCGCCAGCAGCCGATGGACAGGGCCAAGCACAGATACGCAGTATTTT. Amino acids: CASSRWTGPSTDTQYF.

This chain uses TRBV27 with TRBJ2-2; 7 bases map to TRBD2. There are 18 residues in the CDR3. The V segment lost 3 bases and the J segment 4 bases; nucleotides outside the gene matches: 14. Per the germline V gene, CDR1 is MNHEY and CDR2 is SMNVEV (reference sequence). The CDR3 nucleotides read TGTGCCAGCAGTTTTCGGGCTAGCGGACTAGGAGGCACCGGGGAGCTGTTTTTT. This translates into CASSFRASGLGGTGELFF.

This clone was seen a single time. The chain joins TRBV5-1 to TRBJ2-7, with 9 bases fitting TRBD1. Germline CDR1 SGHRS, CDR2 YFSETQ. The CDR3 covers 14 residues. Trimming cost V 4 bases and J 3 bases; bases outside gene matches: 5. The CDR3 region is CASSNPGQGYEQYF. As DNA, the CDR3 is TGCGCCAGCAGCAACCCGGGACAGGGCTACGAGCAGTACTTC.

The gene calls are TRBV9 and TRBJ1-1, with D maybe TRBD1 (6 bases). The germline V gene encodes CDR1 SGDLS and CDR2 YYNGEE. CDR3 length: 14 amino acids. Trimming removed 4 bases from V and 11 bases from J, with 21 bases in between. The CDR3 bases are TGTGCCAGCAGCCCACAACCGGGACAAGGGGAGGCTTTCTTT. Translation gives CASSPQPGQGEAFF.

The gene calls are TRBV6-5 and TRBJ1-1, with D unclear. V was cut by 9 bases and J by 2 bases, with 10 bases left in between. CDR1 is MNHEY and CDR2 is SVGAGI in the germline V gene. The CDR3 extends over 12 amino acids. The CDR3 DNA is TGTGCCAGTCGAACAGTTAACACTGAAGCTTTCTTT. Its translation: CASRTVNTEAFF.

This clone was seen more than once but under ten times. V usage is TRBV5-1 and J usage is TRBJ1-1, with D uncertain. Germline V lookup: CDR1 SGHRS, CDR2 YFSETQ. Trimming took off 3 bases at V and 1 base at J, with 13 bases between the two ends. This CDR3 is built from 15 residues. The CDR3 here is CASSYNSLRNTEAFF. The CDR3 nucleotides read TGCGCCAGCAGCTACAACAGCCTTCGGAACACTGAAGCTTTCTTT.

This rearrangement joins TRBV4-1 to TRBJ2-1; D possibly matches TRBD1 or TRBD2 (5 bases each). Germline V CDR1 and CDR2: MGHRA, YSYEKL. This CDR3 comprises 15 residues. Deletions cut 4 bases from V and 10 bases from J, with 20 bases between. The CDR3 protein is CASSPYGTYYAEQFF. In DNA form, the CDR3 reads TGCGCCAGCAGCCCATACGGGACCTACTATGCGGAGCAGTTCTTC.

The genes are TRBV19 and TRBJ1-1, with unresolved D. Looked up from germline, CDR1 is LNHDA and CDR2 is SQIVND (reference sequence). The CDR3 is 15 amino acids. V was clipped by 7 bases and J by 2 bases, with 17 bases between them. CDR3 region: CASKYAEAANTEAFF. In DNA, the CDR3 is TGTGCCAGTAAATATGCGGAGGCGGCCAACACTGAAGCTTTCTTT.

The rearrangement uses TRBV20-1 and TRBJ1-2, with 9 nucleotides matching TRBD1. The germline gives CDR1 DFQATT, CDR2 SNEGSKA (reference sequence). The CDR3 contains 15 residues. V was pared by 3 bases and J by 3 bases, with 8 bases of the junction left unmatched. The CDR3 loop is CSASFPGQGDYGYTF. CDR3 DNA: TGCAGTGCTAGTTTCCCGGGACAGGGTGACTATGGCTACACCTTC.

This clone was counted once. The chain combines TRBV2 with TRBJ2-7, with TRBD1 identical over 8 bases. The CDR3 is made up of 15 amino acids. Germline trimming cut 7 bases from V and 0 bases from J; bases unmatched to any gene: 8. CDR1 and CDR2 from the germline V gene are SNHLY and FYNNEI. In nucleotides, the CDR3 is TGTGCCAGCACGCCGGACAGGGTGAGCTCCTACGAGCAGTACTTC. Its protein is CASTPDRVSSYEQYF. The whole variable domain, remainder taken from reference TRBV2 and TRBJ2-7, is EPEVTQTPSHQVTQMGQEVILRCVPISNHLYFYWYRQILGQKVEFLVSFYNNEISEKSEIFDDQFSVERPDGSNFTLKIRSTKLEDSAMYFCASTPDRVSSYEQYFGPGTRLTVT.

This rearrangement joins TRBV21-1 to TRBJ2-1. TRBV21-1 is annotated as a pseudogene. The CDR3 runs to 15 residues. The CDR3 reads CASSKEAAADNEQFF. The CDR3 DNA reads as TGTGCCAGCAGTAAAGAGGCCGCTGCAGATAATGAGCAGTTCTTC.

The rearrangement uses TRBV9 and TRBJ2-1; possibly TRBD1 or TRBD2 for D (5 bases each). The V and J ends lost 1 base and 0 bases respectively, with 8 bases between them. The CDR3 is 15 amino acids. Germline V gene data show CDR1 as SGDLS and CDR2 as YYNGEE. CDR3 loop: CASSVLGDSYNEQFF. The CDR3 nucleotides are TGTGCCAGCAGCGTATTGGGGGACTCCTACAATGAGCAGTTCTTC.

This chain joins TRBV28 and TRBJ1-1; TRBD1 matches at 8 bases. The CDR3 is 15 amino acids. Germline V CDR1 and CDR2: MDHEN, SYDVKM. V shed 8 bases, J shed 3 bases, and the junction held 11 bases outside the gene matches. CDR3 region: CASEKGAGGHTEAFF. The CDR3 nucleotides are TGTGCCAGCGAGAAGGGCGCAGGGGGCCACACTGAAGCTTTCTTT.

The chain is built from TRBV6-5 and TRBJ2-7, with TRBD1 as a possible D gene (6 bases). The CDR3 runs to 14 residues. Germline V CDR1 and CDR2: MNHEY, SVGAGI. The V gene lost 6 bases and the J gene lost 3 bases, with 15 bases spanning the gap. CDR3 loop: CASRTGQGVYEQYF. CDR3 bases: TGTGCCAGCAGAACAGGGCAGGGTGTCTACGAGCAGTACTTC.

The chain has TRBV28 and TRBJ1-4, with D possibly being TRBD1 (5 bases). The CDR3 spans 12 residues. The V end was cut by 7 bases, the J end by 12 bases, with 15 bases between. Germline CDR1 is MDHEN and CDR2 is SYDVKM. The CDR3 DNA sequence: TGTGCCAGCACCTTGGGGGTAGGTGAACTGTTTTTT. Its protein is CASTLGVGELFF.

The chain carries TRBV15 and TRBJ2-1; D is unresolved. The CDR3 length is 15 residues. Trimming shortened V by 1 base and J by 8 bases, and 15 bases separated the two germline ends. Germline V gives CDR1 LNHNV, CDR2 YYDKDF (reference sequence). The CDR3 reads CATSRGSREDHEQFF. CDR3 nucleotides: TGTGCCACCAGCAGAGGTTCGCGCGAGGACCATGAGCAGTTCTTC.

This clone appeared once. The chain is built from TRBV10-3 and TRBJ1-6; TRBD1 matches at 10 bases. The germline V gene encodes CDR1 ENHRY and CDR2 SYGVKD. The CDR3 totals 15 residues. Trimming removed 4 bases from V and 7 bases from J; junction bases left unmatched: 4. CDR3 amino acids: CAISGRQGANSPLHF. DNA for the CDR3: TGTGCCATCAGTGGTAGACAGGGGGCGAATTCACCCCTCCACTTT.

The J gene is TRBJ1-3, the V gene TRBV7-9; unclear D gene. In germline, CDR1 is SEHNR, CDR2 FQNEAQ (reference sequence). The V gene lost 1 base and the J gene lost 1 base, with 8 bases spanning the gap. There are 15 residues in the CDR3. CDR3 loop: CASSLVASSGNTIYF. The CDR3 DNA sequence: TGTGCCAGCAGCTTAGTGGCGAGTTCTGGAAACACCATATATTTT.

J is TRBJ2-2 and V is TRBV5-1; 7 positions match TRBD1. The CDR3 contains 12 residues. The germline V gene has CDR1 SGHRS and CDR2 YFSETQ. V trimming: 2 bases; J trimming: 9 bases; junction bases outside the gene matches: 1. For the CDR3, the DNA is TGCGCCAGCAGCTTACAGGGGAGGGAGCTGTTTTTT. This gives the protein CASSLQGRELFF.